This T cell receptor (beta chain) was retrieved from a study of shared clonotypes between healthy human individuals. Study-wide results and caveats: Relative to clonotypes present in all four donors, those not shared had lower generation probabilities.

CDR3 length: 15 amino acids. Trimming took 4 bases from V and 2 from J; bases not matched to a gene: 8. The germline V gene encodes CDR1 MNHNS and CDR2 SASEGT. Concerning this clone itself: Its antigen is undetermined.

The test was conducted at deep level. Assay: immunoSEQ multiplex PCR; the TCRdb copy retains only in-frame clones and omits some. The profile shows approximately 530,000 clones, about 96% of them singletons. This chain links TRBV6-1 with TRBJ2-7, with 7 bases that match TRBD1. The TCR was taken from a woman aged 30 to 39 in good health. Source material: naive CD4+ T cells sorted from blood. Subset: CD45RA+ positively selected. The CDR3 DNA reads TGTGCCAGCAGTGCTCCTAGACAGGGTACCTACGAGCAGTACTTC. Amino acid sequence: CASSAPRQGTYEQYF.